Sequencing of this TCR beta chain was carried out in a study of beta chain features in type 1 diabetes. Every single donor gave one heparinised blood draw, and these averaged roughly 0.11 L. Germline values: CDR1 GTSNPN, CDR2 SVGIG (reference sequence). The CDR3 contains 12 residues. The V and J ends lost 3 bases and 4 bases respectively, with 9 bases between them. Expressed TCRB transcripts were sequenced because the entire RNA isolate underwent reverse transcription. Clones were read by immunoSEQ multiplex PCR, and TCRdb kept only the in-frame ones, dropping some. Of approximately 470,000 clones listed, approximately 30% are singletons. This clone appeared a few times. Its antigen is currently unknown. Study observations and caveats: PCR might favor shorter templates, but any such skew would affect patients and controls equally. TCRB CDR3 length was moderately but significantly reduced in all four CD4+ subsets of Type 1 diabetes patients.

The sequencing sample was made of naive CD4+ T cells from blood. The sequence was obtained from a man between 18 and 35 years old in good health. This chain uses TRBV30 with TRBJ1-1; unclear D gene. DNA of the CDR3: TGTGCCTGGAGAAGGGCTGGCACTGAAGCTTTCTTT. As protein: CAWRRAGTEAFF.